The 20 T cell receptor beta chains presented below share a single source sample, sequenced in a study of T cell clonality in common variable immunodeficiency. Study-wide points: Common variable immunodeficiency TCR beta sequences reportedly had fewer deletions and N-nucleotide insertions.

No antigens are known for them. This table comes from immunoSEQ multiplex PCR, and its TCRdb copy is limited to in-frame clones, with some not included. This sample carries 25,000 to 30,000 clones, none of them present only once. Source material: peripheral blood mononuclear cells. The origin of the receptors is a human donor with common variable immunodeficiency.

In the case of this clone: The read falls 3 residues short of the CDR3 end, and the missing part is taken from the germline J gene. V usage is TRBV11-2 and J usage is TRBJ2-7, with TRBD2 matching 10 bases. Germline CDR1 is SGHAT and CDR2 is FQNNGV. The V segment lost 6 bases and the J segment 6 bases; nucleotides outside the gene matches: 8. The CDR3 has 14 amino acids. This CDR3 reads CASRPSGRAREQYF. The DNA read from the CDR3 is TGTGCCAGCAGGCCGAGCGGGAGGGCCCGCGAG.

As concerns this clone: Sequencing ends 3 residues short of the CDR3 end; the germline J gene provides the rest. The chain uses TRBV19 and TRBJ2-1; 11 positions agree with TRBD2. CDR3 length: 18 residues. V shed 6 bases, J shed 6 bases, and the junction held 16 bases outside the gene matches. Germline CDR1 and CDR2: LNHDA and SQIVND (reference sequence). The CDR3 protein is CASSPEWPLAGETNEQFF. CDR3 DNA (partial): TGTGCCAGTAGCCCCGAATGGCCACTAGCGGGAGAGACCAATGAG.

This clone has a handful of counts. The CDR3 extends 3 residues past the end of the read, so its final part is completed from the germline J gene. The chain employs TRBV20-1 and TRBJ1-5; D unclear. V was clipped by 3 bases and J by 5 bases, with 11 bases between them. CDR3 length: 13 amino acids. Per the germline V gene, CDR1 is DFQATT and CDR2 is SNEGSKA (reference sequence). Partial CDR3 DNA: TGCAGTGCTAGCCCGGGGAGCGATCAGCCC. This codes for CSASPGSDQP. The full CDR3 sequence reads CSASPGSDQPQHF.

With respect to this clone: From the germline J gene comes the end of the CDR3, since the read stops 3 residues before it. V and J are TRBV11-2 and TRBJ2-2, with D perhaps TRBD2 (6 bases). Germline V gene data show CDR1 as SGHAT and CDR2 as FQNNGV. V was pared by 6 bases and J by 7 bases, with 15 bases between. The CDR3 is 14 residues long. Incomplete CDR3 DNA: TGTGCCAGCAGAAATTGGTTAGCGGTCGGGGAG. Translated: CASRNWLAVGE. The complete CDR3 sequence is CASRNWLAVGELFF.

Remarks on this clone: With the read ending 3 residues before the CDR3 end, the germline J gene is used to fill in that end. The genes are TRBV7-2 and TRBJ2-7, with TRBD1 matching 8 bases. This CDR3 contains 13 residues. Germline CDR1 SGHTA, CDR2 FQGNSA. V shed 6 bases and J 2 bases; nucleotides not matched to a gene: 3. Partial CDR3 DNA: TGTGCCAGCAGGCAGGGGGCAACCTACGAG. Protein sequence: CASRQGATYE. The whole CDR3 sequence is CASRQGATYEQYF. The entire variable domain, with the rest obtained from reference TRBV7-2 and TRBJ2-7, is as follows: GAGVSQSPSNKVTEKGKDVELRCDPISGHTALYWYRQSLGQGLEFLIYFQGNSAPDKSGLPSDRFSAERTGGSVSTLTIQRTQQEDSAVYLCASRQGATYEQYFGPGTRLTVT.

The table lists this clone with many counts. The covered CDR3 bases are TGTGCCAGTAGTATAGAACAGGGGGCAGCCTACAATGAG. Translated, it gives CASSIEQGAAYNE. The CDR3 reads in full as CASSIEQGAAYNEQFF. This chain links TRBV19 with TRBJ2-1; 9 bases agree with TRBD1. The read falls 3 residues short of the CDR3 end, and the missing part is taken from the germline J gene. Germline-derived CDR1 and CDR2 are LNHDA and SQIVND (reference sequence). This CDR3 contains 16 residues. The V and J ends lost 0 bases and 2 bases, in that order; junction bases with no gene match: 2.

This clone appeared many times. The observed sequence ends 3 residues before the CDR3 terminus, with the missing tail filled in from the germline J gene. The identical CDR3 is also encoded by other nucleotide sequences in the sample. The chain joins TRBV18 to TRBJ2-3; TRBD2 agrees at 7 bases. Germline V CDR1 and CDR2: KGHSH, LQKENI. CDR3 size: 15 residues. Losses at the gene ends were 4 bases for V and 0 bases for J; bases not matched to a gene: 4. The part of the CDR3 DNA that was read is TGTGCCAGCTCACAGCTAGCGGTTAGCACAGATACG. It yields the protein CASSQLAVSTDT. From start to end, the CDR3 is CASSQLAVSTDTQYF.

This clone was seen only a few times. The read gets to within 3 residues of the CDR3 end, and the germline J gene fills in the rest. The V call is TRBV2, the J call TRBJ1-4; D possibly corresponds to TRBD1 (5 bases). There are 15 residues in the CDR3. V lost 3 bases and J lost 0, with 8 bases in between. The V gene's germline CDR1 is SNHLY and CDR2 FYNNEI. CDR3 bases read: TGTGCCAGCAGTGACAGGGTTTCAACTAATGAAAAA. Translation: CASSDRVSTNEK. The full-length CDR3 reads as CASSDRVSTNEKLFF.

In its sample, this clone was seen many times. Read coverage stops 3 residues before the CDR3 terminus; the germline J gene supplies the remainder. The chain carries TRBV18 and TRBJ1-4; 10 nucleotides align to TRBD1. Unmatched junction bases numbered 3, after V lost 3 bases and J lost 8 bases. The CDR3 extends over 14 amino acids. In germline, CDR1 is KGHSH, CDR2 LQKENI. The CDR3 bases that were read are TGTGCCAGCTCACCCCGGACAGGGGGAGAAAAA. It translates to CASSPRTGGEK. The full CDR3 protein is CASSPRTGGEKLFF.

This clone has ten or more counts. The read falls 3 residues short of the CDR3 end, and the missing part is taken from the germline J gene. The J gene is TRBJ2-7, the V gene TRBV6-1; TRBD2 is a possible D gene (5 bases). CDR1 is MNHNS and CDR2 is SASEGT in the germline V gene. The CDR3 runs to 13 residues. V lost 1 base to trimming and J lost 2 bases, with 6 bases between them. The part of the CDR3 DNA that was read is TGTGCCAGCAGTGAAGTACTAGCCTACGAG. Residues: CASSEVLAYE. The CDR3 in full is CASSEVLAYEQYF.

This clone occurred a few times. The CDR3 end lies 3 residues beyond the end of the read and is filled in from the germline J gene. This chain joins TRBV19 and TRBJ1-3, with D possibly being TRBD1 (6 bases). V lost 4 bases to trimming and J lost 8 bases, with 21 bases between them. Germline V gene sequence: CDR1 LNHDA, CDR2 SQIVND (reference sequence). CDR3 length equals 16 residues. The CDR3 sequence: CASSTLAGAWRDTIYF. The sequenced part of the CDR3 DNA is TGTGCCAGTAGTACCCTCGCGGGGGCATGGCGGGACACC.

This clone was seen a handful of times. The read stops 3 residues short of the end of the CDR3; the missing end is completed from the germline J gene. The chain links TRBV20-1 to TRBJ2-5; maybe TRBD2 (6 bases). The V end was cut by 7 bases, the J end by 0 bases, with 18 bases between. The germline V gene encodes CDR1 DFQATT and CDR2 SNEGSKA (reference sequence). The CDR3 covers 15 residues. The DNA read from the CDR3 is TGCAGTGGGGACTCTACAGCGGAGTACCAAGAGACC. Translation: CSGDSTAEYQET. The entire CDR3 is CSGDSTAEYQETQYF.

This clone was seen ten or more times. The read ends 3 residues shy of where the CDR3 ends; the end is completed using the germline J gene. The rearrangement uses TRBV18 and TRBJ2-1; D remains ambiguous. The CDR3 is 12 residues long. The V end lost 6 bases, the J end lost 8 bases, and 11 bases lay between the germline ends. CDR1 KGHSH and CDR2 LQKENI come from the germline V gene. CDR3 sequence: CASSPRKDEQFF. The sequenced CDR3 bases are TGTGCCAGCTCCCCGCGGAAGGATGAG.

This clone occurred a few times. The read comes to an end 3 residues before the CDR3 does, leaving the germline J gene to fill in the end. The chain combines TRBV19 with TRBJ2-7; D might be TRBD1 (6 bases). Germline V gene lookup returns CDR1 LNHDA and CDR2 SQIVND (reference sequence). Trimming removed 3 bases at V and 5 bases at J, with 11 bases between. The CDR3 covers 13 residues. CDR3 region: CASSIRGGDEQYF. CDR3 DNA (partial): TGTGCCAGTAGTATCAGGGGCGGCGACGAG. Looking up the rest from reference TRBV19 and TRBJ2-7 gives the full variable domain: DGGITQSPKYLFRKEGQNVTLSCEQNLNHDAMYWYRQDPGQGLRLIYYSQIVNDFQKGDIAEGYSVSREKKESFPLTVTSAQKNPTAFYLCASSIRGGDEQYFGPGTRLTVT.

As for this clone: With the read ending 3 residues before the CDR3 end, the germline J gene is used to fill in that end. V gene TRBV19 combines with J gene TRBJ1-1; TRBD1 matches 8 bases. V shed 8 bases and J 2 bases; nucleotides not matched to a gene: 7. The CDR3 contains 14 residues. Germline loops: CDR1 LNHDA, CDR2 SQIVND (reference sequence). CDR3 sequence reads: CASRSTGANTEAFF. The sequenced part of the CDR3 DNA is TGTGCCAGTCGATCGACAGGGGCTAACACTGAA.

In this sample, this clone turned up many times. The DNA ends 3 residues before the CDR3 does, and the rest of the CDR3 is filled in from the germline J gene. The V and J genes are TRBV6-2 or TRBV6-3 and TRBJ2-7; D is perhaps TRBD2 (5 bases). The germline CDR1 and CDR2 sequences are MNHEY and SVGEGT. Trimming shortened V by 6 bases and J by 2 bases, and 8 bases separated the two germline ends. The CDR3 has 12 residues. The CDR3 here is CASRTITYEQYF. Incomplete CDR3 DNA: TGTGCCAGCAGGACTATCACCTACGAG.

This clone was recorded at least ten times. CDR3 amino acids: CASSRLRKNTGELFF. The covered CDR3 bases are TGTGCCAGTAGTAGACTAAGAAAGAACACCGGGGAG. The chain employs TRBV19 and TRBJ2-2, with TRBD2 as a possible D gene (5 bases). The CDR3 end falls 3 residues outside the read, so it is completed with the germline J gene. CDR3 size: 15 residues. Per the germline V gene, CDR1 is LNHDA and CDR2 is SQIVND (reference sequence). The germline V and J ends were trimmed by 4 bases and 1 base, with 10 bases remaining between them.

Ten or more counts support this clone. The read stops 3 residues short of the end of the CDR3; the missing end is completed from the germline J gene. The J gene is TRBJ2-3, the V gene TRBV6-1; 9 bases are a match to TRBD2. CDR1 is MNHNS, CDR2 SASEGT, per germline. The J segment lost 7 bases and the V segment lost 3 bases, leaving 8 bases of the junction unmatched. The CDR3 is 15 amino acids. CDR3 amino acids: CASSDLGLASHTQYF. Partial CDR3 DNA: TGTGCCAGCAGTGATTTGGGACTAGCCTCCCATACG.

This clone has just a few counts. The sequenced fragment ends 3 residues before the CDR3 boundary, so the rest is inferred from the germline J gene. The V call is TRBV2, the J call TRBJ1-2, with a weak D call TRBD1 (6 bases). Germline loops: CDR1 SNHLY, CDR2 FYNNEI. V dropped 2 bases and J dropped 4 bases, with 14 bases sitting between them. There are 15 residues in the CDR3. CDR3 in amino acids: CASSERLQGIYGYTF. The covered CDR3 bases are TGTGCCAGCAGTGAAAGGCTCCAGGGGATCTATGGC. Combining the CDR3 with reference TRBV2 and TRBJ1-2 gives the whole variable domain EPEVTQTPSHQVTQMGQEVILRCVPISNHLYFYWYRQILGQKVEFLVSFYNNEISEKSEIFDDQFSVERPDGSNFTLKIRSTKLEDSAMYFCASSERLQGIYGYTFGSGTRLTVV.

This clone occurred many times. The CDR3 end lies 3 residues beyond the end of the read and is filled in from the germline J gene. The chain carries TRBV5-1 and TRBJ1-1, with a tentative D call TRBD1 (6 bases). Trimming left V 4 bases short and J 1 base short, with 8 bases between. The CDR3 has 13 residues. CDR1 is SGHRS, CDR2 YFSETQ, per germline. The DNA read from the CDR3 is TGCGCCAGCAGCCAGACAGGGAACACTGAA. It codes for CASSQTGNTE. The CDR3 as a whole reads CASSQTGNTEAFF.